Below, one T cell receptor (beta chain) is given with its context. Its antigen is as yet unknown. The table came from immunoSEQ multiplex PCR; TCRdb's copy has only in-frame clones and leaves some out. Of 70,000 to 85,000 clones listed, 80% to 90% are singletons. The data are from a study of T cell responses to AZD1222 COVID-19 vaccine. Study-wide results and limits: Spike as a whole was targeted by vaccine-associated CD4 TCRs, dominant at 160-218 and 743-854.

CDR3 length: 15 residues. The V gene end was trimmed by 3 bases and the J gene end by 3 bases; junction bases not matched to a gene: 6. CDR1 is MDHEN and CDR2 is SYDVKM in the germline V gene. Second-dose groups at about 4 or about 12 weeks were pooled. This clonotype originated in an adult who received the AZD1222 COVID-19 vaccine. Source: peripheral blood, taken 28 days after the second AZD1222 dose. The chain has TRBV28 and TRBJ2-7; 9 bases line up with TRBD1. CDR3 protein: CASSFFPDRGYEQYF. The CDR3 DNA follows: TGTGCCAGCAGTTTTTTTCCGGACAGGGGCTACGAGCAGTACTTC.